This T cell receptor beta chain was profiled in a study of blood T cell repertoires in COVID-19 (dated by TCRdb to 2018 to 2021). Concerning the study at large: Samples from collaborators originated in the United States, Italy and Spain and spanned both the acute and convalescent phases of COVID-19. The prospective study material was composed of cDNA or gDNA derived from T cells, B-cell-depleted T cells, or PBMCs. Subjects who had been exposed to COVID-19, were actively infected with it, or had recovered from it provided the deeply sampled blood TCRbeta repertoires that made up the dataset. The repertoires were released in a freely available public database intended as a resource for research on the immune response to SARS-CoV-2. The samples were drawn from two sources: the first 160 participants of the ongoing ImmuneRACE study, and some 1,300 subjects contributed by 6 global collaborators. A de-identified subject ID, COVID-19 status, age in years and sex were almost always included in the sample metadata. Where available, HLA class I and class II types were taken from metadata supplied by the sample provider and were not determined by assay-based typing.

Worth noting for this clone: The specificity of this receptor is unknown. No much larger clone is present one base from it, and per-base qualities are unavailable.

TCRbeta CDR3 regions were amplified from genomic DNA using the immunoSEQ Assay, a bias-controlled multiplex PCR. Per the authors' processing: The number of nucleated cells in each sample was estimated from the amplification of reference gene primers within the assay. To quantify the absolute abundance of each unique TCRbeta CDR3 rearrangement, sequence reads were collapsed and filtered. For each sample, productive Simpson clonality was calculated as the square root of Simpson's diversity index across productive rearrangements. TCRdb carries this immuneACCESS record with in-frame sequences only. Its versions omit some clonotypes, under half of them owing to an unresolved V gene in the studies checked, with the rest unexplained. V and J calls and clone size come straight from that table; D and trimming were deduced from the DNA. This sample holds about 200,000 clones; 70% to 90% were observed only once. 3% to 3.5% of the sample rests with the top ten.

On the study overall, not on this receptor specifically: The amount of clinical and demographic metadata varied by source and participant and was provided uncurated.

Collaborating institutions collected whole blood in K2EDTA tubes following their own protocols. For TCRbeta analysis, collaborator samples were shipped as frozen whole blood, as isolated PBMCs, or as DNA extracted from either sample type. The source material was peripheral blood. This TCR came from a man aged 55-75 years with acute or convalescent COVID-19.

At the DNA level, the sequence is TGTGCCAGCATGTCGGGCAGGGGTAGCACCGGGGAGCTGTTTTTT. It codes for CASMSGRGSTGELFF. Rearrangement joined TRBV7-9 to TRBJ2-2, and the D gene may be TRBD1, 6 bases matching. The CDR3 runs 15 residues from the cysteine to the phenylalanine. Only the CDR3 region is kept as DNA, spanning 45 bases read in frame from base 1. Taken from the germline V gene (reference sequence), the CDR1 and CDR2 loops are SEHNR and FQNEAQ. V and J lose 7 bases and 4 bases, and a span of 16 bases separates them.